The 15 T cell receptor beta chains reported below all come from one sample, sequenced in a study of T cell changes during pregnancy in multiple sclerosis. Some clones are missing from TCRdb's copy, which holds only in-frame ones; the method was immunoSEQ multiplex PCR. The sample includes around 48,000 clones, around 92% of them seen just once. The sequencing used CD4+ T cells from peripheral blood mononuclear cells, collected in the third trimester of pregnancy. These receptors originate from a female donor with multiple sclerosis, enrolled in a pregnancy study.

This rearrangement joins TRBV7-2 to TRBJ2-3; 10 nucleotides agree with TRBD2. The trim removed 5 bases at V and 5 bases at J, leaving 4 bases unmatched. Germline V gene sequence: CDR1 SGHTA, CDR2 FQGNSA. The CDR3 totals 14 residues. CDR3 coding DNA: TGTGCCAGCAGCCTCCGACTAGCGGGAGATACGCAGTATTTT. Encoded protein: CASSLRLAGDTQYF.

This clone was counted between two and nine times. The V and J genes are TRBV19 and TRBJ1-1; D is unresolved. In germline, CDR1 is LNHDA, CDR2 SQIVND (reference sequence). Trimming stripped 7 bases from V and 0 bases from J, with 9 bases between. This CDR3 spans 13 amino acids. DNA of the CDR3: TGTGCCAGTACGAGGGTGTTGAACACTGAAGCTTTCTTT. It specifies CASTRVLNTEAFF.

This clone has only a few counts. The genes are TRBV7-2 and TRBJ2-3, with TRBD2 identical over 10 bases. This CDR3 is built from 16 residues. Germline CDR1 SGHTA, CDR2 FQGNSA. V was pared by 3 bases and J by 4 bases, with 7 bases of the junction left unmatched. The CDR3 bases are TGTGCCAGCAGCTTCCTTAGCGGGAGGAGGGCAGATACGCAGTATTTT. Protein sequence: CASSFLSGRRADTQYF. The whole variable domain, remainder taken from reference TRBV7-2 and TRBJ2-3, is GAGVSQSPSNKVTEKGKDVELRCDPISGHTALYWYRQSLGQGLEFLIYFQGNSAPDKSGLPSDRFSAERTGGSVSTLTIQRTQQEDSAVYLCASSFLSGRRADTQYFGPGTRLTVL.

The chain links TRBV7-3 to TRBJ2-2; D possibly corresponds to TRBD2 (5 bases). Trimming took 2 bases from V and 4 from J, leaving 5 bases between them. The germline CDR1 and CDR2 sequences are SGHTA and FQGTGA. The CDR3 is 13 amino acids. The chain's CDR3 is CASSLAGTGELFF. The CDR3 coding sequence is TGTGCCAGCAGCTTAGCGGGCACCGGGGAGCTGTTTTTT.

The rearrangement links TRBV19 to TRBJ2-1; the D gene is possibly TRBD2 (6 bases). The CDR3 loop spans 16 amino acids. V lost 3 bases and J 1 base, leaving 13 bases between the germline ends. Germline lookup yields CDR1 LNHDA and CDR2 SQIVND (reference sequence). The CDR3, as DNA: TGTGCCAGTAGTATTTTGGCGCGGGGTTCCTACAATGAGCAGTTCTTC. Translation: CASSILARGSYNEQFF.

The chain uses TRBV5-1 and TRBJ1-1; D is possibly TRBD1 (5 bases). Trimming removed 0 bases from V and 0 bases from J, with 9 bases in between. In germline, CDR1 is SGHRS, CDR2 YFSETQ. CDR3 length equals 15 residues. The CDR3 spells CASSLAGTVNTEAFF. The CDR3 DNA follows: TGCGCCAGCAGCTTGGCGGGGACTGTGAACACTGAAGCTTTCTTT.

V gene TRBV5-6 combines with J gene TRBJ1-2; D uncertain. The CDR3 contains 15 residues. V gave up 9 bases and J gave up 0 bases, with 18 bases separating them. The V gene's germline CDR1 is SGHDT and CDR2 YYEEEE. The CDR3 loop is CATARVTLANYGYTF. The CDR3 nucleotides read TGTGCCACCGCGAGGGTTACTTTAGCTAACTATGGCTACACCTTC.

This rearrangement joins TRBV27 to TRBJ2-7; D is possibly TRBD2 (7 bases). V was cut by 5 bases and J by 2 bases, with 19 bases left in between. The CDR3 sequence is 16 residues long. CDR1 and CDR2 from the germline V gene are MNHEY and SMNVEV (reference sequence). For the CDR3, the DNA is TGTGCCAGCAGTGTGGGCCCGGGGGGCGATACCTACGAGCAGTACTTC. The encoded protein is CASSVGPGGDTYEQYF.

This clone appeared a few times. This sequence joins TRBV6-1 and TRBJ1-5, with 9 bases lining up with TRBD1. Trimming took 8 bases from V and 5 from J; bases not matched to a gene: 4. This CDR3 has 13 amino acids. Germline V CDR1 and CDR2: MNHNS, SASEGT. Here the CDR3 reads CASEGQGYQPQHF. CDR3 nucleotide sequence: TGTGCCAGCGAGGGACAGGGATATCAGCCCCAGCATTTT.

The chain employs TRBV9 and TRBJ2-1, with no clear D. The CDR3 is made up of 15 amino acids. Germline CDR1 is SGDLS and CDR2 is YYNGEE. V shed 0 bases and J shed 7 bases, with 14 bases lying between them. The CDR3 protein is CASSVAIIGANEQFF. In nucleotides, the CDR3 is TGTGCCAGCAGCGTAGCCATAATCGGAGCGAATGAGCAGTTCTTC.

This sequence joins TRBV11-1 and TRBJ2-1; 11 bases agree with TRBD2. Losses at the gene ends were 1 base for V and 10 bases for J; bases not matched to a gene: 6. The CDR3 length is 15 residues. Germline CDR1 reads SGHAT; CDR2 reads FQDESV (reference sequence). The CDR3 DNA reads as TGTGCCAGCAGCTTAGGAGGGACTAGCGGCAGGGAGCAGTTCTTC. This sequence encodes CASSLGGTSGREQFF.

This clone was counted a single time. This sequence joins TRBV19 and TRBJ2-1; tentatively, D is TRBD2 (6 bases). V was pared by 0 bases and J by 9 bases, with 18 bases between. Germline CDR1 is LNHDA and CDR2 is SQIVND (reference sequence). The CDR3 sequence is 16 residues long. DNA for the CDR3: TGTGCCAGTAGTATAGATCGGGACTGGAGCAGGGTTGAGCAGTTCTTC. Protein: CASSIDRDWSRVEQFF.

The CDR3 loop is CASSYSITSGRYEQYF. CDR3 DNA: TGTGCCAGCAGTTACTCCATAACTAGCGGGAGGTACGAGCAGTACTTC. V usage is TRBV6-5 and J usage is TRBJ2-7; TRBD2 matches 12 bases. The CDR3 spans 16 residues. Germline V gene sequence: CDR1 MNHEY, CDR2 SVGAGI. The V and J ends lost 0 bases and 4 bases, in that order; junction bases with no gene match: 4.

The rearrangement joins TRBV4-3 to TRBJ2-7; D might be TRBD2 (5 bases). Trimming removed 0 bases from V and 2 bases from J, with 11 bases in between. Germline V gene sequence: CDR1 LGHNA, CDR2 YSLEER. The CDR3 is 15 amino acids. The DNA for the CDR3 is TGCGCCAGCAGCCAAGAAGTAGGAGGAACCTACGAGCAGTACTTC. It specifies CASSQEVGGTYEQYF.

The rearrangement uses TRBV28 and TRBJ2-2, with D uncertain. This CDR3 region has 13 residues. Germline loops: CDR1 MDHEN, CDR2 SYDVKM. V gave up 5 bases and J gave up 6 bases, with 10 bases separating them. CDR3: CASSNSPPGELFF. The CDR3 DNA reads TGTGCCAGCAGTAATAGTCCCCCCGGGGAGCTGTTTTTT.